This T cell receptor beta chain appears in the sequencing data of a study of blood T cell repertoires in COVID-19. Overall study context: Acute and convalescent COVID-19 samples came from the United States, Italy and Spain. T cells, B-cell-depleted T cells, or PBMCs supplied cDNA or gDNA.

On this clone itself: Distinct nucleotide sequences in the sample also encode this CDR3.

CDR3 length: 13 residues. The J segment lost 2 bases and the V segment lost 4 bases, leaving 3 bases of the junction unmatched. Germline values: CDR1 SGHRS, CDR2 YFSETQ. Authors' analysis steps: Amplification of reference gene primers was used by the study to estimate nucleated cell counts. The table came from immunoSEQ multiplex PCR; TCRdb's copy has only in-frame clones and leaves some out. Clone size and V and J calls were adopted from that table, with D and trimming inferred from the DNA. Of 290,000 or so clones listed, roughly 87% are singletons. Specimen: peripheral blood. This receptor was obtained from a young man with active or convalescent COVID-19. V gene TRBV5-1 combines with J gene TRBJ2-7, with 7 bases lining up with TRBD1. In nucleotides, the CDR3 is TGCGCCAGCAGCCAAACAGGGGCCTACGAGCAGTACTTC. Translation gives CASSQTGAYEQYF. The whole variable domain, remainder taken from reference TRBV5-1 and TRBJ2-7, is KAGVTQTPRYLIKTRGQQVTLSCSPISGHRSVSWYQQTPGQGLQFLFEYFSETQRNKGNFPGRFSGRQFSNSRSEMNVSTLELGDSALYLCASSQTGAYEQYFGPGTRLTVT.